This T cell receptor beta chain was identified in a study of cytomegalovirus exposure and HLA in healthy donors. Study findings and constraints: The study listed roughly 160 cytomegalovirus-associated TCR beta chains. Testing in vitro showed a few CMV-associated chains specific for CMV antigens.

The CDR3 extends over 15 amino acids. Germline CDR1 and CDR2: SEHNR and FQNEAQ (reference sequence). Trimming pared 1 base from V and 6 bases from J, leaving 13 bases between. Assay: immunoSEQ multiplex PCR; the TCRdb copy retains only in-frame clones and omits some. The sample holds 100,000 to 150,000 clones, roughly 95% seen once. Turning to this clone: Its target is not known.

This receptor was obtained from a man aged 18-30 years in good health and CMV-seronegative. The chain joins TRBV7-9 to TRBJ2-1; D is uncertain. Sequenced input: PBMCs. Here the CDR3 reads CASSLVVVAPNEQFF. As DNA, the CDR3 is TGTGCCAGCAGCTTAGTGGTTGTGGCTCCCAATGAGCAGTTCTTC.